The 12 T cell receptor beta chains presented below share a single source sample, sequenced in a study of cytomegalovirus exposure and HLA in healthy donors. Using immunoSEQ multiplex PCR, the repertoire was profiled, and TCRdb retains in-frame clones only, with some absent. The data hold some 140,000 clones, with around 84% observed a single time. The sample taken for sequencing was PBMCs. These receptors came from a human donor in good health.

DNA for the CDR3: TGTGCCAGCAGAGTGGACAGGGGTTCGTCACCCCTCCACTTT. The encoded protein is CASRVDRGSSPLHF. The chain links TRBV6-5 to TRBJ1-6; 9 bases fit TRBD1. Unmatched junction bases numbered 7, after V lost 6 bases and J lost 10 bases. Germline CDR1 and CDR2: MNHEY and SVGAGI. The CDR3 length is 14 residues.

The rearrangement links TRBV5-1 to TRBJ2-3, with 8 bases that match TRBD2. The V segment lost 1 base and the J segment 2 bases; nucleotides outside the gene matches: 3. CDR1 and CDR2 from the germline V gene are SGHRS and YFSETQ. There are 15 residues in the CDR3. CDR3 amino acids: CASSLLAGLTDTQYF. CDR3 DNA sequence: TGCGCCAGCAGCTTGTTAGCGGGACTCACAGATACGCAGTATTTT.

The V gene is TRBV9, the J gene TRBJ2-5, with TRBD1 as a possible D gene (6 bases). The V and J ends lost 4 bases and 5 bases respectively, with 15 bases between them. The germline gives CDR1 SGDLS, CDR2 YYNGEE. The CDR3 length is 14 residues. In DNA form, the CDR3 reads TGTGCCAGCAGCTTAGAGGACAGTGTGGAGACCCAGTACTTC. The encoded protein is CASSLEDSVETQYF.

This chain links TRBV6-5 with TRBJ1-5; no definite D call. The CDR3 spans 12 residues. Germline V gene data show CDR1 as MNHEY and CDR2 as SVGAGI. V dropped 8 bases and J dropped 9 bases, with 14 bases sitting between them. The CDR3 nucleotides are TGTGCCAGCCAGGTGTCAGTTGGGCCCCAGCATTTT. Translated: CASQVSVGPQHF.

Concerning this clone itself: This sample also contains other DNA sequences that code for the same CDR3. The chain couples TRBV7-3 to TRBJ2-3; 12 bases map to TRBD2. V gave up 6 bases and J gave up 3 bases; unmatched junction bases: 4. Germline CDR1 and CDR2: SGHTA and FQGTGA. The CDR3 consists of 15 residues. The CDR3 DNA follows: TGTGCCAGCAGACTAACTAGCGGGGGGACAGATACGCAGTATTTT. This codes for CASRLTSGGTDTQYF.

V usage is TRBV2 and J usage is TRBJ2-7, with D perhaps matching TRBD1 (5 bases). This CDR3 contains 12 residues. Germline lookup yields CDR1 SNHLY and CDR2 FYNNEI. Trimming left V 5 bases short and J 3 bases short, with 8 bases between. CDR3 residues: CASSSDSYEQYF. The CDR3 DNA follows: TGTGCCAGCAGTTCCGACAGCTACGAGCAGTACTTC.

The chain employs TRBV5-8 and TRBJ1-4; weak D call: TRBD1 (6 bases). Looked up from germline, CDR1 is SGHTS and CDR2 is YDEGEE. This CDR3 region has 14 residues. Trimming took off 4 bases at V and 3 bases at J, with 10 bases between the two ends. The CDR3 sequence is CASSITGSNEKLFF. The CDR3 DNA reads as TGTGCCAGCAGCATAACAGGGTCTAATGAAAAACTGTTTTTT.

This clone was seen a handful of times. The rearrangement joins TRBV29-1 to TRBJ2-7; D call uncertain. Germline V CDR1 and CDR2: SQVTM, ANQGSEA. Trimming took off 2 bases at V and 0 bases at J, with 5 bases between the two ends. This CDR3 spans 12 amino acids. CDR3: CSVERSSYEQYF. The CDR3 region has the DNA TGCAGCGTTGAAAGGAGCTCCTACGAGCAGTACTTC.

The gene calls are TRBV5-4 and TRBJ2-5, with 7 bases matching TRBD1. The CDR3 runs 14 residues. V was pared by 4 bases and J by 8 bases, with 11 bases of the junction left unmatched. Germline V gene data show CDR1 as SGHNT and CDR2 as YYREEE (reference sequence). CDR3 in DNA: TGTGCCAGCAGCGTCACTGAGGGGGCGAGCACCCAGTACTTC. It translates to CASSVTEGASTQYF.

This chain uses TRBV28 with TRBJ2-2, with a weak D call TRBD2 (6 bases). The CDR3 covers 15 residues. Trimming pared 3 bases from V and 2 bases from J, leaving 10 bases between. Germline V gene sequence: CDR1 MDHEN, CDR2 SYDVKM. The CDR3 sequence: CASSFQAGNTGELFF. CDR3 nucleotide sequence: TGTGCCAGCAGTTTTCAAGCGGGTAACACCGGGGAGCTGTTTTTT.

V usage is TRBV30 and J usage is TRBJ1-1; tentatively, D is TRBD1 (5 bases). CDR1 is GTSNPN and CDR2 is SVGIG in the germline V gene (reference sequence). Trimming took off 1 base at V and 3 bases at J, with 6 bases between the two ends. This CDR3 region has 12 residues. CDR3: CAWSDRYTEAFF. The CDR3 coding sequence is TGTGCCTGGAGTGACAGGTACACTGAAGCTTTCTTT.

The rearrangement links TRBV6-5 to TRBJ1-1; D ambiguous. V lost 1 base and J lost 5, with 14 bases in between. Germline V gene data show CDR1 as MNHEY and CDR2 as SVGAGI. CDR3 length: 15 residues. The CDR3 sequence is CASSYLSAGNTEAFF. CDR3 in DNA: TGTGCCAGCAGTTACTTGTCCGCGGGGAATACTGAAGCTTTCTTT.